This entry describes one TCR beta chain. The V segment lost 8 bases and the J segment 4 bases; nucleotides outside the gene matches: 3. CDR3 length: 12 amino acids. This sample is part of a study of blood T cell repertoires in COVID-19. In the study's own analysis: Reference gene primer amplification yielded estimated nucleated cell counts. The method was immunoSEQ multiplex PCR; TCRdb's version includes in-frame clones alone and lacks a portion of them. Clonal size and the V and J genes are those of that table, whereas D and trimming came from the DNA. The sample has approximately 300,000 clones; 85% are singletons.

This receptor was taken from a woman aged 25-40 years who had been exposed to COVID-19. The rearrangement uses TRBV12-3 or TRBV12-4 and TRBJ1-1; 8 nucleotides line up with TRBD1. The specimen was PBMCs or T cells enriched from blood (not recorded which). CDR3 in amino acids: CASSQGATEAFF. CDR3 coding DNA: TGTGCCAGCTCCCAGGGGGCCACTGAAGCTTTCTTT.